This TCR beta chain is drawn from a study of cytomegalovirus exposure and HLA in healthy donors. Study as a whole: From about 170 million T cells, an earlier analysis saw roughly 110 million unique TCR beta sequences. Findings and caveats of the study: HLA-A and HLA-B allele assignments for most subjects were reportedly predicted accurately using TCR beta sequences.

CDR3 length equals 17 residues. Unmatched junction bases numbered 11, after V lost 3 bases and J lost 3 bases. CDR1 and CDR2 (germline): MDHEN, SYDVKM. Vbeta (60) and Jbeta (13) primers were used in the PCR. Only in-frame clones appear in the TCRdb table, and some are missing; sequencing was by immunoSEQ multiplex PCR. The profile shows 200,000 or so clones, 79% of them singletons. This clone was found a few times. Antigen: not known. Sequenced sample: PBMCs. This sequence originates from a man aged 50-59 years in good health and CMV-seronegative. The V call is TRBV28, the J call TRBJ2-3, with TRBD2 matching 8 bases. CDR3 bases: TGTGCCAGCAGTTTGGGCGGTGGGGTAGCGGGGACAGATACGCAGTATTTT. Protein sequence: CASSLGGGVAGTDTQYF.